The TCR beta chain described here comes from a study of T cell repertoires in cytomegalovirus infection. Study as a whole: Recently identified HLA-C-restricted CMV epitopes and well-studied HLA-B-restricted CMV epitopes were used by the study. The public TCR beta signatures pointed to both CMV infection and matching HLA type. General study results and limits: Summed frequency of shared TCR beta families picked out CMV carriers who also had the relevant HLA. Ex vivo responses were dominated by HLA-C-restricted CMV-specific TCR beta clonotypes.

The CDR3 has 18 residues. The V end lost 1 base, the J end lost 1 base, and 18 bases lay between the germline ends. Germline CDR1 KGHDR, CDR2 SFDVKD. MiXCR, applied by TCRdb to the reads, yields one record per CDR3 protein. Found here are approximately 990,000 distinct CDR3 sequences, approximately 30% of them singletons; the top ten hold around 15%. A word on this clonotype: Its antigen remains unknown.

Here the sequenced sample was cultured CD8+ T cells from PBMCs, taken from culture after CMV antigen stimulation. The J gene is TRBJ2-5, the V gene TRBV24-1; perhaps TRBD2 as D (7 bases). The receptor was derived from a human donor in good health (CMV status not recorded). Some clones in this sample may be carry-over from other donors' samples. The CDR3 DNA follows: TGTGCCACCAGTGATTTATCCAGGGGAGGGGTTGCCCAAGAGACCCAGTACTTC. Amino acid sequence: CATSDLSRGGVAQETQYF.